This T cell receptor (beta chain) was identified during a study of blood T cell repertoires in COVID-19. The CDR3 covers 14 residues. In germline, CDR1 is LNHNV, CDR2 YYDKDF (reference sequence). The junction had 3 bases not matched to a gene; V was cut back by 1 base and J by 12 bases. TCRdb's table, derived via immunoSEQ multiplex PCR, lists solely in-frame clones and lacks some. The data contain some 60,000 clones, roughly 85% of them seen just once; the ten biggest clones take up around 19%. The sequenced material came from peripheral blood. This chain links TRBV15 with TRBJ2-4; TRBD2 agrees at 13 bases. The sequence was obtained from a human donor in a cohort sampled during active COVID-19. CDR3 nucleotide sequence: TGTGCCACCAGCAGAGCGACTAGCGGGGGGTCTCAGTACTTC. Its translation is CATSRATSGGSQYF.